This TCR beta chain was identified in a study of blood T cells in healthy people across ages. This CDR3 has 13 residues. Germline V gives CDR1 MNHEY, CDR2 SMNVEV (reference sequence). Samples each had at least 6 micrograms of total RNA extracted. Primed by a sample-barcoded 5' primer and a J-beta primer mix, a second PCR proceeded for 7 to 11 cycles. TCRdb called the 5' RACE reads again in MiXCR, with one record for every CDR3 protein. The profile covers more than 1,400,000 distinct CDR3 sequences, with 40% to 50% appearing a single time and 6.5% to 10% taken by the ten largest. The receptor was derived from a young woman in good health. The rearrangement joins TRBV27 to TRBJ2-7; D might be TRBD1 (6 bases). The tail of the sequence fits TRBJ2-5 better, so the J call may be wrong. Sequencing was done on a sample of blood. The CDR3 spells CASQRSGVETQYF. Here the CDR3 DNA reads TGTGCCAGCCAACGCTCAGGGGTAGAGACCCAGTACTTC.